This is a list of T cell receptor beta chains from one sample in a study of blood T cell repertoires in COVID-19. TCRdb keeps only in-frame clones here, not all; method: immunoSEQ multiplex PCR. Here the sample spans around 100,000 clones, roughly 84% being singletons. Sequencing used peripheral blood. The receptors originated from a man in his forties with acute or convalescent COVID-19. CDR3s include the opening cysteine and the closing phenylalanine or tryptophan. D genes are given only for firm matches. Not every row has a clone size; where given, it reads once, few, many or a size class.

j_call,clone_size,d_call,v_call,cdr3_nt,cdr3_aa
TRBJ2-1,.,.,TRBV4-3,TGCGCCAGCAGCCAAGATCATATTAGCGGAGAGCAGTTCTTC,CASSQDHISGEQFF
TRBJ1-2,.,.,TRBV27,TGTGCCAGCAGTTTCACGGGTTTGGGCTATGGCTACACCTTC,CASSFTGLGYGYTF
TRBJ2-3,.,TRBD2,TRBV5-5,TGTGCCAGCAGCCGCCTCCTAGCGGGGGCAGATACGCAGTATTTT,CASSRLLAGADTQYF
TRBJ1-1,few,.,TRBV7-9,TGTGCCAGCAGACCCTCAGGGTTCACTGAAGCTTTCTTT,CASRPSGFTEAFF
TRBJ2-7,.,.,TRBV7-9,TGTGCCAGCAGGGGGGCCCAGGCCTACGAGCAGTACTTC,CASRGAQAYEQYF
TRBJ2-7,.,.,TRBV24-1,TGTGCCACCAGCGAGGGCCTTGAGCAGTACTTC,CATSEGLEQYF
TRBJ2-3,.,.,TRBV2,TGTGCCAGCAGTGAATTGGTTATAAGGGGGGATACGCAGTATTTT,CASSELVIRGDTQYF
TRBJ2-5,few,TRBD1,TRBV7-7,TGTGCCAGCAGCCGACAGGGGCCGCAAGAGACCCAGTACTTC,CASSRQGPQETQYF
TRBJ1-5,.,.,TRBV19,TGTGCCACCTCGTGGGAGATTAATCAGCCCCAGCATTTT,CATSWEINQPQHF
TRBJ2-6,.,.,TRBV29-1,TGCAGCGTGGGGGGGCAGGCGGGGGCCAACGTCCTGACTTTC,CSVGGQAGANVLTF
TRBJ2-7,.,TRBD1,TRBV2,TGTGCCAGCAGTGAAGTGGTCCAGGGGGCGTACGAGCAGTACTTC,CASSEVVQGAYEQYF
TRBJ2-1,.,TRBD1,TRBV9,TGTGCCAGCAGCCCGACAGGGGTGGCTGAGCAGTTCTTC,CASSPTGVAEQFF
TRBJ2-7,.,TRBD2,TRBV7-8,TGTGCCAGCAGCCCCCGGCGGGGGGCCTACGAGCAGTACTTC,CASSPRRGAYEQYF
TRBJ2-7,.,TRBD2,TRBV9,TGTGCCAGCAGCCTGGGGGAGGGGGAGCAGTACTTC,CASSLGEGEQYF
TRBJ1-6,.,.,TRBV7-8,TGTGCCAGCAGCCATAAAAGAGCCCAGGGGTGGGATTCACCCCTCCACTTT,CASSHKRAQGWDSPLHF
TRBJ2-2,.,.,TRBV12-5,TGTGCTAGTGGTTTGGTACTCGGAGGGGACACCGGGGAGCTGTTTTTT,CASGLVLGGDTGELFF
TRBJ2-3,.,TRBD2,TRBV6-5,TGTGCCAGCAGTTCTGAGCGGGGGGGCACAGATACGCAGTATTTT,CASSSERGGTDTQYF
TRBJ1-5,.,TRBD1,TRBV6-5,TGTGCCAGCAGCGATGCAGGGGGGAATCAGCCCCAGCATTTT,CASSDAGGNQPQHF
TRBJ2-4,.,.,TRBV6-5,TGTGCCAGCAGTCCTGGCAGGATAGCCAAAAACATTCAGTACTTC,CASSPGRIAKNIQYF
TRBJ2-3,.,TRBD2,TRBV7-3,TGTGCCAGCAGCCCAGGACTAGCGGGTGCAGATACGCAGTATTTT,CASSPGLAGADTQYF
TRBJ2-6,.,TRBD2,TRBV3-1/TRBV3-2,TGTGCCAGCAGCCAAGATTTGAACAGCGGGGGAATCTCTGGGGCCAACGTCCTGACTTTC,CASSQDLNSGGISGANVLTF
TRBJ2-5,few,TRBD1,TRBV3-1/TRBV3-2,TGTGCCAGCAGCTCGGACAGGGCACAAGAGACCCAGTACTTC,CASSSDRAQETQYF
TRBJ2-1,.,.,TRBV27,TGTGCCAGCAGTTTAACGGGAGATGAGCAGTTCTTC,CASSLTGDEQFF
TRBJ2-3,.,.,TRBV24-1,TGTGCCACCATGCAGGAAGATACGCAGTATTTT,CATMQEDTQYF
TRBJ1-1,once,TRBD1,TRBV4-2,TGTGCCAGCAGCCAATCAGACAGGGGAACTGAAGCTTTCTTT,CASSQSDRGTEAFF
TRBJ2-7,.,.,TRBV5-4,TGTGCCAGCAGCCCTGGGGGCAGTGTCTCCTACGAGCAGTACTTC,CASSPGGSVSYEQYF
TRBJ2-7,.,.,TRBV20-1,TGCAGTGCTAGTGGACTCTACGAGCAGTACTTC,CSASGLYEQYF
TRBJ1-1,.,.,TRBV12-3/TRBV12-4,TGTGCCAGCAGTTTCGACACTGAAGCTTTCTTT,CASSFDTEAFF
TRBJ1-2,once,.,TRBV24-1,TGTGCCACCAGTGATCCGGGGTTGGGCTACACCTTC,CATSDPGLGYTF
TRBJ2-1,.,TRBD1,TRBV12-5,TGTGCTAGTGGACCCGAGACAGGGAATGAGCAGTTCTTC,CASGPETGNEQFF
TRBJ1-5,.,.,TRBV19,TGTGCCAGTAGTATAGTCCGGGAAGTATGGAGCAATCAGCCCCAGCATTTT,CASSIVREVWSNQPQHF
TRBJ2-6,.,.,TRBV2,TGTGCCAGCAGTGAAGGGGCGGGGGCCTCTGGGGCCAACGTCCTGACTTTC,CASSEGAGASGANVLTF
TRBJ1-1,.,.,TRBV29-1,TGCAGCGTTGTGGCAGGGGTAACTGAAGCTTTCTTT,CSVVAGVTEAFF
TRBJ2-7,few,.,TRBV3-1/TRBV3-2,TGTGCCAGCAGCCAAGGGCAAATCGCCGAGCAGTACTTC,CASSQGQIAEQYF
TRBJ1-2,.,.,TRBV23-1,TGCGCCAGCAGTCAATCAGGAGGGGACGATGGCTACACCTTC,CASSQSGGDDGYTF
TRBJ2-5,.,TRBD1,TRBV10-3,TGTGCCATCAGTGGGACAGGGGGGGAGACCCAGTACTTC,CAISGTGGETQYF
TRBJ2-1,.,TRBD2,TRBV24-1,TGTGCCACCAGTGATTTGGGGACTAGCGGGGACAATGAGCAGTTCTTC,CATSDLGTSGDNEQFF
TRBJ2-7,.,TRBD1,TRBV24-1,TGTGCCACCAGTGACCTGGGACAGCCGGGCGAGCAGTACTTC,CATSDLGQPGEQYF
TRBJ2-1,.,TRBD2,TRBV5-6,TGTGCCAGCAGCGGTAGCGGGGGGGCGAATGAGCAGTTCTTC,CASSGSGGANEQFF
TRBJ1-3,few,.,TRBV5-6,TGTGCCAGCAACCCAGACTCTGGAAACACCATATATTTT,CASNPDSGNTIYF
TRBJ2-7,.,.,TRBV5-1,TGCGCCAGCAGCTTACACCCCTACGAGCAGTACTTC,CASSLHPYEQYF
TRBJ2-5,few,TRBD1,TRBV12-3/TRBV12-4,TGTGCCAGCAGTTTGGCAGGGGGTGAGACCCAGTACTTC,CASSLAGGETQYF
TRBJ2-1,.,TRBD2,TRBV7-9,TGTGCCAGCAGCATACGGGGGGGCCCCTACAATGAGCAGTTCTTC,CASSIRGGPYNEQFF
TRBJ2-2,.,.,TRBV5-1,TGCGCCAGCAGCCAGGGGATAAGGGACACCGGGGAGCTGTTTTTT,CASSQGIRDTGELFF
TRBJ2-4,.,TRBD1,TRBV5-1,TGCGCCAGCACCGCAGCCGGGACAGGAAACATTCAGTACTTC,CASTAAGTGNIQYF
TRBJ2-1,.,.,TRBV6-5,TGTGCCAGCAGGGCTCCTCCCTACAATGAGCAGTTCTTC,CASRAPPYNEQFF
TRBJ1-5,.,.,TRBV4-1,TGCGCCAGCAGCCAAGCTGGCAGGGCCGAGCAGCCCCAGCATTTT,CASSQAGRAEQPQHF
TRBJ2-7,once,.,TRBV11-2,TGTGCCAGCAGCTCCGGGTACGAGCAGTACTTC,CASSSGYEQYF
TRBJ1-4,once,TRBD1,TRBV19,TGTGCCAGCTCCAATCCCGGGACAGGGGGCTATACTAATGAAAAACTGTTTTTT,CASSNPGTGGYTNEKLFF
TRBJ1-5,.,.,TRBV21-1,TGTGCCAGCAGCAAAGTCATAAGGACAATGAATCAGCCCCAGCATTTT,CASSKVIRTMNQPQHF